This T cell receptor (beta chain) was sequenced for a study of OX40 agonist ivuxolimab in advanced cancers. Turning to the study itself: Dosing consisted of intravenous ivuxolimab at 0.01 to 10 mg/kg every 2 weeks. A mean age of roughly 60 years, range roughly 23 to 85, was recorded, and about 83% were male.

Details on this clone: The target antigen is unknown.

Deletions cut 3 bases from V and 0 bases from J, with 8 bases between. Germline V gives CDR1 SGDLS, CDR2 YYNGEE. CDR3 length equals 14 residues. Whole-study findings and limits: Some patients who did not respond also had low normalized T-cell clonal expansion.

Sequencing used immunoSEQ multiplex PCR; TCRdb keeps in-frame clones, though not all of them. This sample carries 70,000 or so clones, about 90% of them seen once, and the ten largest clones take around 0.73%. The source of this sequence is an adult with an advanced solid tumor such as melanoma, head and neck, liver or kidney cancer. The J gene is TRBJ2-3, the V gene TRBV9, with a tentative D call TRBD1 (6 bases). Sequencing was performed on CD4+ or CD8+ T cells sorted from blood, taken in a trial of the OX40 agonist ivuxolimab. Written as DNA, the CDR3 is TGTGCCAGCAGCGCCCAGGGGAGCACAGATACGCAGTATTTT. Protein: CASSAQGSTDTQYF.